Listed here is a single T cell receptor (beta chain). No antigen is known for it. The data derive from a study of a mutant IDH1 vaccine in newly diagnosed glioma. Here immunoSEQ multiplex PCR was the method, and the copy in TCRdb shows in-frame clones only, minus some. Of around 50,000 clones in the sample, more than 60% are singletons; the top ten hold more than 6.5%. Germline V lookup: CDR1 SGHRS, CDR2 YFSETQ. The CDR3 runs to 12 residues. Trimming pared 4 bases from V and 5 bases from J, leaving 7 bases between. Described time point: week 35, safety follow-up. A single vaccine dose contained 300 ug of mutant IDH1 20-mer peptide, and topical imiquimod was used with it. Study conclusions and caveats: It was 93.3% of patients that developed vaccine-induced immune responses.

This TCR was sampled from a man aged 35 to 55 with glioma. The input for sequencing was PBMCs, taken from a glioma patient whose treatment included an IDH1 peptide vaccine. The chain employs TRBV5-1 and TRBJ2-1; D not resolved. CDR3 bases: TGCGCCAGCAGCCTCCTCAACAATGAGCAGTTCTTC. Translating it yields CASSLLNNEQFF.